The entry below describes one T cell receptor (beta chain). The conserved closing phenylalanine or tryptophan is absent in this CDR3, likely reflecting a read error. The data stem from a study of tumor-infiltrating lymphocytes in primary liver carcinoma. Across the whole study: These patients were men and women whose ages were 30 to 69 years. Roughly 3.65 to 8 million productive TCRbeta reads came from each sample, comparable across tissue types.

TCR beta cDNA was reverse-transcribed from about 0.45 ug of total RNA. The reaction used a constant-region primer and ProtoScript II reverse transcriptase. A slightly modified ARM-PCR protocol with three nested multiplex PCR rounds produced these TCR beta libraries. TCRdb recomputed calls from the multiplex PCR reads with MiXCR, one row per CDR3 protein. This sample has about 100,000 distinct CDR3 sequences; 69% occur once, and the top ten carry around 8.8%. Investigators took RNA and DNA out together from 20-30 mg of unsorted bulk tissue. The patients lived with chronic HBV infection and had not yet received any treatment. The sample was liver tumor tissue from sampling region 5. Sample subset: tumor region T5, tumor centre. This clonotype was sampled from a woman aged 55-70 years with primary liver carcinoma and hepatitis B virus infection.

The CDR3 region has the DNA TGCGCCAGCAGCCCTCCGCAAAGACCGACCGGGGAGCTGTTTTAT. Translation gives CASSPPQRPTGELFY. The chain links TRBV11-2 to TRBJ2-2; no definite D call. CDR1 SGHAT and CDR2 FQNNGV come from the germline V gene. The CDR3 covers 15 residues.